Below are 15 T cell receptor beta chains sequenced from a single sample in a study of blood T cell repertoires in COVID-19. TCRdb's table, derived via immunoSEQ multiplex PCR, lists solely in-frame clones and lacks some. Of about 55,000 clones listed, more than 80% are singletons. The sequencing sample was made of peripheral blood. These receptor sequences come from a human donor in a cohort sampled during active COVID-19.

The chain is built from TRBV5-1 and TRBJ2-1, with 12 bases that match TRBD2. Germline values: CDR1 SGHRS, CDR2 YFSETQ. J gave up 0 bases and V 3 bases, and 19 bases lay outside the gene matches. The length of the CDR3 is 22 residues. The chain's CDR3 is CASSSPLSGTSGQGSSYNEQFF. As DNA, the CDR3 is TGCGCCAGCAGCTCACCCCTATCCGGGACTAGCGGGCAGGGGAGCTCCTACAATGAGCAGTTCTTC.

The chain couples TRBV7-8 to TRBJ2-5, with TRBD2 matching over 8 bases. The germline V gene has CDR1 SGHVS and CDR2 FQNEAQ. The CDR3 covers 15 residues. Losses at the gene ends were 5 bases for V and 3 bases for J; bases not matched to a gene: 8. The CDR3 region has the DNA TGTGCCAGCAGCCGGGAGGGCGGGGTGGAAGAGACCCAGTACTTC. Its translation is CASSREGGVEETQYF.

About this clone itself: One end of the junction varies from germline; a read error may be responsible. J is TRBJ1-1 and V is TRBV5-8, with a weak D call TRBD1 (6 bases). The germline V gene has CDR1 SGHTS and CDR2 YDEGEE. This CDR3 spans 13 amino acids. This CDR3 is CASSVDSPSSGIF. The CDR3 DNA follows: TGTGCCAGCAGCGTGGACAGTCCCTCGAGCGGGATCTTT.

The genes are TRBV3-1 (or the pseudogene TRBV3-2) and TRBJ2-4, with 8 nucleotides matching TRBD1. The junction had 2 bases not matched to a gene; V was cut back by 2 bases and J by 5 bases. Germline CDR1 reads LGHDT; CDR2 reads YNNKEL (reference sequence). The CDR3 runs 14 residues. For the CDR3, the DNA is TGTGCCAGCAGCCAACAGGGGGCAGAAAACATTCAGTACTTC. As protein: CASSQQGAENIQYF.

This sequence joins TRBV18 and TRBJ1-2; 7 bases line up with TRBD1. The CDR3 runs 16 residues. Germline lookup yields CDR1 KGHSH and CDR2 LQKENI. With 3 bases clipped from V and 0 bases from J, the junction kept 7 bases outside the gene matches. In nucleotides, the CDR3 is TGTGCCAGCTCACCTTCCGGGACAGTTCCTAACTATGGCTACACCTTC. This codes for CASSPSGTVPNYGYTF.

This clone has just a few counts. This chain joins TRBV29-1 and TRBJ2-5; a possible D gene is TRBD1 (6 bases). Germline values: CDR1 SQVTM, CDR2 ANQGSEA. The CDR3 covers 14 residues. The germline V and J ends were trimmed by 7 bases and 5 bases, with 20 bases remaining between them. CDR3 coding DNA: TGCAGCGCCTTCGGCCCAGGGGAGCGGGAGACCCAGTACTTC. Residues: CSAFGPGERETQYF.

In this sample, this clone turned up once. The chain employs TRBV7-9 and TRBJ1-1; D is perhaps TRBD1 (6 bases). Germline lookup yields CDR1 SEHNR and CDR2 FQNEAQ (reference sequence). V lost 5 bases, J lost 7 bases, and 11 bases lay in between. This CDR3 is built from 12 residues. DNA of the CDR3: TGTGCCAGCAGCCCGGACAGCGATGAAGCTTTCTTT. It encodes CASSPDSDEAFF.

CDR3 amino acids: CASSMTGSGTEAFF. Here the CDR3 DNA reads TGTGCCAGTAGTATGACAGGGTCGGGCACTGAAGCTTTCTTT. The chain has TRBV19 and TRBJ1-1; 7 positions match TRBD1. The CDR3 extends over 14 amino acids. The germline gives CDR1 LNHDA, CDR2 SQIVND (reference sequence). V gave up 3 bases and J gave up 4 bases; unmatched junction bases: 5.

This clone occurred once. The gene calls are TRBV12-3 or TRBV12-4 and TRBJ1-2; D gene uncertain. This CDR3 comprises 13 residues. V dropped 3 bases and J dropped 4 bases, with 9 bases sitting between them. In DNA form, the CDR3 reads TGTGCCAGCAGTTTGCAAACGGGCTATGGCTACACCTTC. This gives the protein CASSLQTGYGYTF.

The V call is TRBV7-2, the J call TRBJ2-1, with D unclear. The CDR3 runs to 13 residues. Per the germline V gene, CDR1 is SGHTA and CDR2 is FQGNSA. V was pared by 2 bases and J by 5 bases, with 7 bases between. CDR3 sequence (DNA): TGTGCCAGCAGCTTACTGTTAAACAATGAGCAGTTCTTC. This translates into CASSLLLNNEQFF. The full variable domain, its missing parts supplied by reference TRBV7-2 and TRBJ2-1, is GAGVSQSPSNKVTEKGKDVELRCDPISGHTALYWYRQSLGQGLEFLIYFQGNSAPDKSGLPSDRFSAERTGGSVSTLTIQRTQQEDSAVYLCASSLLLNNEQFFGPGTRLTVL.

The CDR3 nucleotides read TGTGCCAGCAGCTTGGGTAGCGGGCGCTACAATGAGCAGTTCTTC. Its translation: CASSLGSGRYNEQFF. The chain uses TRBV5-4 and TRBJ2-1; 7 positions match TRBD2. This CDR3 contains 15 residues. Germline V CDR1 and CDR2: SGHNT, YYREEE (reference sequence). V trimming: 0 bases; J trimming: 3 bases; junction bases outside the gene matches: 3. The full variable domain, with the rest looked up from reference TRBV5-4 and TRBJ2-1, is ETGVTQSPTHLIKTRGQQVTLRCSSQSGHNTVSWYQQALGQGPQFIFQYYREEENGRGNFPPRFSGLQFPNYSSELNVNALELDDSALYLCASSLGSGRYNEQFFGPGTRLTVL.

Relative to its sample, this clone is medium-sized. V usage is TRBV16 and J usage is TRBJ1-2; D unresolved. Germline assignment: CDR1 KGHSY and CDR2 FQNENV. The V end lost 4 bases, the J end lost 0 bases, and 9 bases lay between the germline ends. The CDR3 is 14 amino acids. CDR3 bases: TGTGCCAGCAGCCCGGGCGGGGCTAACTATGGCTACACCTTC. Its translation: CASSPGGANYGYTF.

The rearrangement links TRBV3-1 (or the pseudogene TRBV3-2) to TRBJ1-3; TRBD1 might be the D (5 bases). Germline values: CDR1 LGHDT, CDR2 YNNKEL (reference sequence). With 4 bases removed from V and 3 bases from J, the gap between germline ends came to 7 bases. The CDR3 is 13 amino acids. CDR3 in amino acids: CASSLQGGNTIYF. Here the CDR3 DNA reads TGTGCCAGCAGCCTGCAGGGTGGAAACACCATATATTTT.

V is TRBV5-6 and J is TRBJ2-7, with 10 nucleotides matching TRBD1. After removal of 7 bases from V and 2 bases from J, the junction contained 6 bases not matched to a gene. Germline-derived CDR1 and CDR2 are SGHDT and YYEEEE. This CDR3 has 14 residues. This CDR3 reads CASGPGTGAYEQYF. Here the CDR3 DNA reads TGTGCCAGCGGACCCGGGACAGGGGCCTACGAGCAGTACTTC.

The rearrangement uses TRBV10-3 and TRBJ2-7, with D possibly TRBD1 on 6 matching bases. Trimming took 3 bases from V and 1 from J, leaving 13 bases between them. The CDR3 has 15 residues. Per the germline V gene, CDR1 is ENHRY and CDR2 is SYGVKD. CDR3 coding DNA: TGTGCCATCAGTGATTTACAGGGAACTTCCTACGAGCAGTACTTC. This codes for CAISDLQGTSYEQYF.